This T cell receptor beta chain comes out of a study of T cell responses to AZD1222 COVID-19 vaccine. This table comes from immunoSEQ multiplex PCR, and its TCRdb copy is limited to in-frame clones, with some not included. Seen here are around 150,000 clones, 90% observed once, and the top ten hold approximately 1.8%. On this clone: As yet, its antigen is unknown.

Germline V gives CDR1 MNHEY, CDR2 SMNVEV (reference sequence). With 2 bases removed from V and 3 bases from J, the gap between germline ends came to 14 bases. The CDR3 is 15 amino acids. Study results and caveats: Scientists sampled the repertoires only once the peak T cell response had passed. Only five or six individuals given AZD1222 were seropositive at baseline. Nearly half of the spike-specific TCRs reportedly recognize variant regions that carry no mutations. Receipt of two AZD1222 doses was followed by a rise in Spike-specific TCR breadth and depth.

The origin of this receptor is an adult in good health. Sample: peripheral blood, taken on day 0 of AZD1222 vaccination. The chain joins TRBV27 to TRBJ2-7; perhaps TRBD2 as D (6 bases). The CDR3 region has the DNA TGTGCCAGCAGTTTAATTGGCCTGGGAGGCTACGAGCAGTACTTC. Protein: CASSLIGLGGYEQYF.